The next 5 T cell receptor beta chains were all read from a single sample in a study of OX40 agonist ivuxolimab in advanced cancers. Sequencing used immunoSEQ multiplex PCR; TCRdb keeps in-frame clones, though not all of them. The sample lists about 100,000 clones, 90% occurring once. Sequences were derived from CD4+ or CD8+ T cells sorted from blood, sampled in a trial of the OX40 agonist ivuxolimab. Source of these receptors: an adult with an advanced solid tumor such as melanoma, head and neck, liver or kidney cancer.

The J gene is TRBJ1-5, the V gene TRBV9, with D perhaps TRBD1 (6 bases). Germline CDR1 SGDLS, CDR2 YYNGEE. This CDR3 is built from 14 residues. V was pared by 5 bases and J by 4 bases, with 13 bases between. CDR3 DNA sequence: TGTGCCAGCAGTCCAGGGGTTACAAATCAGCCCCAGCATTTT. Its translation: CASSPGVTNQPQHF.

This clone was detected once. The genes are TRBV9 and TRBJ2-3, with 13 bases identical to TRBD2. J was trimmed by 1 base and V by 4 bases; bases with no gene match: 6. CDR1 and CDR2 from the germline V gene are SGDLS and YYNGEE. This CDR3 is 17 amino acids long. The CDR3 loop is CASSPPGLAGGTDTQYF. DNA for the CDR3: TGTGCCAGCAGCCCTCCTGGACTAGCGGGGGGCACAGATACGCAGTATTTT.

This clone was observed once. The rearrangement uses TRBV28 and TRBJ2-2; D uncertain. Germline V gene sequence: CDR1 MDHEN, CDR2 SYDVKM. This CDR3 has 14 amino acids. Trimming shortened V by 1 base and J by 5 bases, and 8 bases separated the two germline ends. CDR3 sequence reads: CASSLSVYTGELFF. CDR3 DNA sequence: TGTGCCAGCAGTTTATCAGTTTATACCGGGGAGCTGTTTTTT.

The chain employs TRBV7-8 and TRBJ2-1; 8 bases are shared with TRBD2. The CDR3 totals 19 residues. CDR1 is SGHVS and CDR2 is FQNEAQ in the germline V gene. The trim removed 0 bases at V and 0 bases at J, leaving 10 bases unmatched. The CDR3 reads CASSLARTPSGSSYNEQFF. The CDR3 bases are TGTGCCAGCAGCTTAGCAAGAACACCGAGCGGGAGCTCCTACAATGAGCAGTTCTTC.

The chain is built from TRBV30 and TRBJ2-7, with D unresolved. Trimming cost V 0 bases and J 7 bases, with 16 bases left between them. The CDR3 contains 14 residues. The V gene's germline CDR1 is GTSNPN and CDR2 SVGIG (reference sequence). CDR3 in amino acids: CAWSVAGSSMEQYF. The CDR3 DNA is TGTGCCTGGAGTGTTGCAGGTTCCTCTATGGAGCAGTACTTC.